The clone carrying this T cell receptor (beta chain) has only a few counts. Its antigen is still unknown. The CDR3 runs 13 residues. CDR1 and CDR2 from the germline V gene are MNHEY and SVGEGT. Losses at the gene ends were 4 bases for V and 5 bases for J; bases not matched to a gene: 4. TCRdb re-derived calls from the reads in MiXCR, one entry per CDR3 protein. The top ten hold roughly 8% of the sample, which has under 800,000 distinct CDR3 sequences, 24% seen once. The record originates from a study of T cell repertoires in cytomegalovirus infection. Study-level information: Public TCR beta signatures were indicative of both CMV infection and a matching HLA type.

Findings and caveats of the study: Accumulated public TCR beta family frequency recognized individuals carrying CMV together with the relevant HLA.

This sequence originates from a human donor in good health (CMV status not recorded). Some clones in this sample may be carry-over from other donors' samples. The chain links TRBV6-2 or TRBV6-3 to TRBJ2-7, with 8 bases lining up with TRBD2. The sequenced sample was CD8+ T cells from PBMCs. The CDR3 is CASSSGLVNEQYF. CDR3 nucleotides: TGTGCCAGCAGTTCGGGACTAGTGAACGAGCAGTACTTC.